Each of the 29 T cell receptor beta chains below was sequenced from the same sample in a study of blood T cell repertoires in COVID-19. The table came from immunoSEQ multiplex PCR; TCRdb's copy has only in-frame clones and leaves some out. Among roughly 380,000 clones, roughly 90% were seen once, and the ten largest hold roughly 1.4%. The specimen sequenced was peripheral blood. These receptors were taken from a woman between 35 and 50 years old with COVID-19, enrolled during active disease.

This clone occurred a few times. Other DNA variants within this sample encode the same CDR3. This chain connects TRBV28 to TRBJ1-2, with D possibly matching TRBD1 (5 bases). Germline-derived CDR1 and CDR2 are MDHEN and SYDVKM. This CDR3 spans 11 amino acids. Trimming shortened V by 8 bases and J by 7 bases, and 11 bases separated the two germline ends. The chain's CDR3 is CASGTEGGYTF. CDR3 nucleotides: TGTGCCAGCGGGACGGAGGGTGGCTACACCTTC.

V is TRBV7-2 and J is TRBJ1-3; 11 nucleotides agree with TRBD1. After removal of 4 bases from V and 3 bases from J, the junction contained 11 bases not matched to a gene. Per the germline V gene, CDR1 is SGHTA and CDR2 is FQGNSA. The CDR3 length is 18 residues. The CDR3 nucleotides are TGTGCCAGCAGCTCCAGAGCCGGGACAGGGGGTATTGGAAACACCATATATTTT. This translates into CASSSRAGTGGIGNTIYF.

The chain's CDR3 is CASSYSIADTQYF. The CDR3 DNA reads TGTGCCAGCAGTTACTCAATAGCAGATACGCAGTATTTT. The V and J genes are TRBV6-5 and TRBJ2-3; D is uncertain. The V end was cut by 0 bases, the J end by 4 bases, with 5 bases between. The CDR3 loop spans 13 amino acids. Germline assignment: CDR1 MNHEY and CDR2 SVGAGI.

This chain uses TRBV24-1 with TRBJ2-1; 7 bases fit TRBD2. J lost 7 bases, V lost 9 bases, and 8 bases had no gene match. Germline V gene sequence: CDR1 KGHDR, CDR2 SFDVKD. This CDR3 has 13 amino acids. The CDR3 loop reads CATGASGLNEQFF. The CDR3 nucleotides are TGTGCCACCGGGGCTAGCGGTTTAAATGAGCAGTTCTTC.

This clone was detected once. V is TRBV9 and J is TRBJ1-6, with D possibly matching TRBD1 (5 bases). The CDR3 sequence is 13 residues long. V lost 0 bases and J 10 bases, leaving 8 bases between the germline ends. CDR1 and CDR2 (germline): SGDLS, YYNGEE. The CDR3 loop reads CASSVEGRSPLHF. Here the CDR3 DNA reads TGTGCCAGCAGCGTAGAGGGGAGGTCACCCCTCCACTTT. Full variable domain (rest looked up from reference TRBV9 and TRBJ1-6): DSGVTQTPKHLITATGQRVTLRCSPRSGDLSVYWYQQSLDQGLQFLIQYYNGEERAKGNILERFSAQQFPDLHSELNLSSLELGDSALYFCASSVEGRSPLHFGNGTRLTVT.

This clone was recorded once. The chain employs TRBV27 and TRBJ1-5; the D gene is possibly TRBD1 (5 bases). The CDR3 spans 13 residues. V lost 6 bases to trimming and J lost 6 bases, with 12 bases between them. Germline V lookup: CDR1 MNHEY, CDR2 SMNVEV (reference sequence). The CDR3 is CASSHRSSQPQHF. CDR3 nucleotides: TGTGCCAGCAGCCACAGGAGTAGTCAGCCCCAGCATTTT.

The CDR3, as DNA: TGTGCCAGCAGTGGGACTAGCGGGTATAGCTCCTACAATGAGCAGTTCTTC. It is translated as CASSGTSGYSSYNEQFF. The rearrangement uses TRBV2 and TRBJ2-1, with 11 bases lining up with TRBD2. In germline, CDR1 is SNHLY, CDR2 FYNNEI. V lost 4 bases and J lost 0; bases outside the gene matches: 5. The CDR3 totals 17 residues.

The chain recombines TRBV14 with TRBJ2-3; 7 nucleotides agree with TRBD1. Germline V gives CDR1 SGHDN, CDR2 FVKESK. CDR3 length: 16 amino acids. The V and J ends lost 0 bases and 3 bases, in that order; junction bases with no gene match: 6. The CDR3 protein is CASSQDRQGGTDTQYF. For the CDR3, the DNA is TGTGCCAGCAGCCAAGATCGACAGGGTGGTACAGATACGCAGTATTTT. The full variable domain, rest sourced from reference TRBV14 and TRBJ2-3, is EAGVTQFPSHSVIEKGQTVTLRCDPISGHDNLYWYRRVMGKEIKFLLHFVKESKQDESGMPNNRFLAERTGGTYSTLKVQPAELEDSGVYFCASSQDRQGGTDTQYFGPGTRLTVL.

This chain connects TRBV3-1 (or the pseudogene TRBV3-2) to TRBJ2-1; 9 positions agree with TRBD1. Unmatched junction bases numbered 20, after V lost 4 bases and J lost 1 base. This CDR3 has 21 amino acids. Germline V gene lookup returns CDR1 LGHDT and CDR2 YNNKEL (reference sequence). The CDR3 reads CASSPKRRRPGQGGSYNEQFF. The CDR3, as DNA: TGTGCCAGCAGCCCTAAGAGGAGAAGGCCGGGACAGGGTGGGTCCTACAATGAGCAGTTCTTC.

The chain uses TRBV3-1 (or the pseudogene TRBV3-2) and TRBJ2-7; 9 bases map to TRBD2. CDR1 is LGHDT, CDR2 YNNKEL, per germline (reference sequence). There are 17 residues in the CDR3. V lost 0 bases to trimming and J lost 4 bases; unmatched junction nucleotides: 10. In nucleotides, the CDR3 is TGTGCCAGCAGCCAAGAAGGGTTCGGGCTAGCGGGATACGAGCAGTACTTC. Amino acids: CASSQEGFGLAGYEQYF.

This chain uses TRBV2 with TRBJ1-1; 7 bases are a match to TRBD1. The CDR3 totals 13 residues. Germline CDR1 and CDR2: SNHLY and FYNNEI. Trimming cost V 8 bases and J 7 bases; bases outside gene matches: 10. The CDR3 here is CASQGEATGEAFF. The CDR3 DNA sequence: TGTGCCAGCCAGGGGGAGGCTACGGGTGAAGCTTTCTTT. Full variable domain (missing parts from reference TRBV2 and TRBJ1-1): EPEVTQTPSHQVTQMGQEVILRCVPISNHLYFYWYRQILGQKVEFLVSFYNNEISEKSEIFDDQFSVERPDGSNFTLKIRSTKLEDSAMYFCASQGEATGEAFFGQGTRLTVV.

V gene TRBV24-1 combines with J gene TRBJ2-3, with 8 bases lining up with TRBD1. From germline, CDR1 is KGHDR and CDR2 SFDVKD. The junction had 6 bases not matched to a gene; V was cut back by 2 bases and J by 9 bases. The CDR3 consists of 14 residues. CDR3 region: CATSDWTGLGTQYF. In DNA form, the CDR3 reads TGTGCCACCAGTGATTGGACAGGGTTAGGAACGCAGTATTTT.

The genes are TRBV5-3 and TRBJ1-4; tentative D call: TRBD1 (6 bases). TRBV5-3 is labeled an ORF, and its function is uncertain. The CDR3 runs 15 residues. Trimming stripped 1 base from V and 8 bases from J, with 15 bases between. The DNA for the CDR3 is TGTGCCAGAAGCTTGTCCCAGGGGCAGGACGAAAAACTGTTTTTT. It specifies CARSLSQGQDEKLFF.

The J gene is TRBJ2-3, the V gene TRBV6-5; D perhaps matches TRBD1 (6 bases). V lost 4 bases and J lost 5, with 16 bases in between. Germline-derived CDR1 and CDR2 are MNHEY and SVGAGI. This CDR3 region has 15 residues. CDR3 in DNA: TGTGCCAGCAGTTCCCACAGGGTAGGAAAAGATACGCAGTATTTT. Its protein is CASSSHRVGKDTQYF.

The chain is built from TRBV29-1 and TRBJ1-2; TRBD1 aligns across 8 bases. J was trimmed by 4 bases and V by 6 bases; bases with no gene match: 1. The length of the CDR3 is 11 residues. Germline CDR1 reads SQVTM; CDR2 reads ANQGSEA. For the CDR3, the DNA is TGCAGCGTCACAGGGGGCTATGGCTACACCTTC. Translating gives CSVTGGYGYTF.

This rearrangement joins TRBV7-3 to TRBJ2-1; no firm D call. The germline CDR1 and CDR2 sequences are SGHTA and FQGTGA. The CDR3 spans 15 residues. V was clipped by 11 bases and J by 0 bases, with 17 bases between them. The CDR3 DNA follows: TGTGCCTCTTCATTAGTCTTAAGCTCCTACAATGAGCAGTTCTTC. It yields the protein CASSLVLSSYNEQFF.

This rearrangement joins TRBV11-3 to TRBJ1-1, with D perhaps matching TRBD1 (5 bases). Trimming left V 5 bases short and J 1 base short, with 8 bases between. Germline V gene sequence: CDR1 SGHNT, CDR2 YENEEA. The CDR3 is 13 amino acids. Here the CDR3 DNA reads TGTGCCAGCAGCCGCGGGGGGAACACTGAAGCTTTCTTT. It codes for CASSRGGNTEAFF.

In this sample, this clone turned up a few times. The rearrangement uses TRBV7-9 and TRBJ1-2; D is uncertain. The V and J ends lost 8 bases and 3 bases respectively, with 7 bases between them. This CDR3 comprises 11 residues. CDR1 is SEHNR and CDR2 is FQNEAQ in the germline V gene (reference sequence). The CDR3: CASEIDYGYTF. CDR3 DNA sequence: TGTGCCAGCGAGATAGACTATGGCTACACCTTC.

The CDR3 is CAWSKGREKLFF. DNA for the CDR3: TGTGCCTGGAGTAAGGGGAGGGAAAAACTGTTTTTT. V gene TRBV30 combines with J gene TRBJ1-4; possibly TRBD1 for D (5 bases). V was pared by 2 bases and J by 8 bases, with 9 bases between. The CDR3 loop spans 12 amino acids. CDR1 is GTSNPN, CDR2 SVGIG, per germline (reference sequence).

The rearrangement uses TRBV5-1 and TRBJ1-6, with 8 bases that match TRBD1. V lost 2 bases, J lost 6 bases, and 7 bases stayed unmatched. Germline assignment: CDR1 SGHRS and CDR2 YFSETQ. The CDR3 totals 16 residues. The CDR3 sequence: CASSLEQGGVNSPLHF. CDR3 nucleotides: TGCGCCAGCAGCTTAGAACAGGGGGGAGTTAATTCACCCCTCCACTTT.

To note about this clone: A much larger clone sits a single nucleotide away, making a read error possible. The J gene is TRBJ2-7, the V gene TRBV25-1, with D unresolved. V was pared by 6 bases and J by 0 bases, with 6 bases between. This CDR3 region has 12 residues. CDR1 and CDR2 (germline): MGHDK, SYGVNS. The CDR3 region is CASRASSYEQYF. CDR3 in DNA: TGTGCCAGCAGGGCCAGCTCCTACGAGCAGTACTTC.

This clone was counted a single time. The CDR3 reads CASSQVGGRGGDTQYF. The CDR3 DNA sequence: TGCGCCAGCAGCCAAGTGGGTGGGAGGGGCGGAGATACGCAGTATTTT. The rearrangement uses TRBV4-3 and TRBJ2-3, with 7 nucleotides matching TRBD2. The ends lost 1 base at V and 5 bases at J; junction bases unmatched: 9. Germline CDR1 reads LGHNA; CDR2 reads YSLEER. The CDR3 length is 16 residues.

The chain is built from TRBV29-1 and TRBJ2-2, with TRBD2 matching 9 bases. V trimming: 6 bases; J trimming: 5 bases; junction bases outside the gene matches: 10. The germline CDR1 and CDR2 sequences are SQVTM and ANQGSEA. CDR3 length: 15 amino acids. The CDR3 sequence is CSVGQSLAGTGELFF. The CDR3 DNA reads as TGCAGCGTGGGACAGTCCCTAGCGGGGACCGGGGAGCTGTTTTTT.

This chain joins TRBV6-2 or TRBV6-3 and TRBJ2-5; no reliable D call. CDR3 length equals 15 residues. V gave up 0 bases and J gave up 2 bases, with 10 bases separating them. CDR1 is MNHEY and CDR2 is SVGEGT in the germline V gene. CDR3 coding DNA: TGTGCCAGCAGTTACTCGATCGCGTTTCAAGAGACCCAGTACTTC. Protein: CASSYSIAFQETQYF.

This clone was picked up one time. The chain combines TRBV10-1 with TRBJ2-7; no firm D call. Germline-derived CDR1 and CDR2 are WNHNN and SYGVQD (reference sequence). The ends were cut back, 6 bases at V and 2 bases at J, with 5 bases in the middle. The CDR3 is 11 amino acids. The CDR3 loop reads CASSFPYEQYF. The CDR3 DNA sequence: TGCGCCAGCAGCTTCCCCTACGAGCAGTACTTC.

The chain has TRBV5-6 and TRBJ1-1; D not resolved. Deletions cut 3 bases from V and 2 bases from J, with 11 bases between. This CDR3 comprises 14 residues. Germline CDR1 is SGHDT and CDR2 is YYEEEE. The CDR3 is CASSYTFTNTEAFF. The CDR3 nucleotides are TGTGCCAGCAGCTATACTTTTACTAACACTGAAGCTTTCTTT.

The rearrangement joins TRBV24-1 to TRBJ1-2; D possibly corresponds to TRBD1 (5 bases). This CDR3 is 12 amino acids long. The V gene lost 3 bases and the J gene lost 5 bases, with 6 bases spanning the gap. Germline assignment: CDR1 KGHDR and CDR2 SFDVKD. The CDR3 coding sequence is TGTGCCACCAGTGATGCAGGGTATGGCTACACCTTC. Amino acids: CATSDAGYGYTF.

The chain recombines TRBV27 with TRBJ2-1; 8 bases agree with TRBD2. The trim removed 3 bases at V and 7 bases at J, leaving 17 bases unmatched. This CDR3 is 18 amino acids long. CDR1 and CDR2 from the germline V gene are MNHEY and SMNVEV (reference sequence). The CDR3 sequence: CASSFYLRRAGALNEQFF. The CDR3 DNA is TGTGCCAGCAGTTTTTATTTGCGCCGAGCGGGGGCGCTGAATGAGCAGTTCTTC.

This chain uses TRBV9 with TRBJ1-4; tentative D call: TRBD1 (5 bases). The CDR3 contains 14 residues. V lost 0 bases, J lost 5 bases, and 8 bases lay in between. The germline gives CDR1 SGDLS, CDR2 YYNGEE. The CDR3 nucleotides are TGTGCCAGCAGCGTAGGGGCAGGGAATGAAAAACTGTTTTTT. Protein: CASSVGAGNEKLFF.